This T cell receptor beta chain was sequenced during a study of shared T cell receptors in the human thymus. The germline V and J ends were trimmed by 2 bases and 2 bases, with 9 bases remaining between them. The CDR3 is made up of 14 amino acids. Germline V gene data show CDR1 as SGDLS and CDR2 as YYNGEE. The assay was immunoSEQ multiplex PCR, and TCRdb's table has in-frame clones only and misses some. The top ten clones hold 0.0094% of a sample with about 660,000 clones, approximately 87% of them seen once. This sample was also put to use in a study of human thymus T cells. Turning to that study: In corrective heart surgery, resections were taken, and these provided the thymus tissue.

The source of this sequence is a boy in the first two years of life with a congenital heart defect. The V gene is TRBV9, the J gene TRBJ2-3; D may be TRBD2 (5 bases). Sequenced: thymocytes. The CDR3 DNA follows: TGTGCCAGCAGCGTCCAACTAGACACAGATACGCAGTATTTT. Its protein product is CASSVQLDTDTQYF.